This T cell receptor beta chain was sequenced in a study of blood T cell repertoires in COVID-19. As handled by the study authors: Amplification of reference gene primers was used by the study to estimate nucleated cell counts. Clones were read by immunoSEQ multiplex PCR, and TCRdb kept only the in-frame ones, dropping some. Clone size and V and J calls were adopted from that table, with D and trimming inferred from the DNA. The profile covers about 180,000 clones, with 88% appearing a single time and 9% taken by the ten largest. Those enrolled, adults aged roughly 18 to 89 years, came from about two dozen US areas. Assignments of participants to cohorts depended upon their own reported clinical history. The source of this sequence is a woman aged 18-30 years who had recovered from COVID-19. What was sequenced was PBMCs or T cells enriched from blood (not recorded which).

CDR3 region: CAIWSGIGNQPQHF. The CDR3 region has the DNA TGTGCCATTTGGTCGGGAATAGGCAATCAGCCCCAGCATTTT. J is TRBJ1-5 and V is TRBV10-3; D remains unclear. The ends were cut back, 9 bases at V and 2 bases at J, with 14 bases in the middle. The CDR3 is made up of 14 amino acids. The germline V gene has CDR1 ENHRY and CDR2 SYGVKD.